This T cell receptor beta chain was recovered during a study of T cells in Graves' hyperthyroidism and ophthalmopathy. A few counts support this clonotype. An absence of ophthalmopathy progression within 18 months meant stable Graves' hyperthyroidism. Newly diagnosed patients aged 18 to 65 had hyperthyroidism of under 2 months' duration. Using RNA transcripts as the source, TCR beta CDR3 regions were amplified. The primer set for the first-round RT-PCR of the TCR CDR3 was HTBI. MiXCR was run by TCRdb on the multiplex PCR reads, yielding one entry per CDR3 protein. This sample yields around 600,000 distinct CDR3 sequences, of which around 14% are seen a single time; approximately 7.4% belongs to the top ten. This CDR3 comprises 15 residues. Trimming took off 0 bases at V and 1 base at J, with 6 bases between the two ends. CDR1 LGHDT and CDR2 YNNKEL come from the germline V gene (reference sequence).

The receptor was isolated from a woman aged 30 to 39 with Graves' hyperthyroidism. The sequencing input was blood. The chain carries TRBV3-1 and TRBJ2-2; D remains ambiguous. The CDR3 region has the DNA TGTGCCAGCAGCCAAGAACCAGGGAACACCGGGGAGCTGTTTTTT. Its translation: CASSQEPGNTGELFF.